This paragraph reports one T cell receptor (beta chain). The sample belongs to a study of identical twins. TCRdb re-derived calls from the 5' RACE reads in MiXCR, one entry per CDR3 protein. This table has just over 500,000 distinct CDR3 sequences, 20% to 25% appearing once. The CDR3 has 18 residues. Germline V gene data show CDR1 as LGHNA and CDR2 as YSLEER. V lost 0 bases and J lost 0; bases outside the gene matches: 8. Separately, the same data were catalogued under a study of T cells expressing NK-cell markers. That paper notes: In about six donors, dominant CD3+CD56+NKG2C+ clones formed about 1.0-7.5% of CD8+ cells.

The chain carries TRBV4-3 and TRBJ2-5, with 9 bases that match TRBD2. Material for sequencing was CD4+ T cells sorted from blood. The sequence was obtained from a woman between 18 and 29 years old in good health. DNA of the CDR3: TGCGCCAGCAGCCAAGATCCTCCCAGCGGGGGGTACCAAGAGACCCAGTACTTC. This gives the protein CASSQDPPSGGYQETQYF.